Listed below are T cell receptor beta chains from one sample, sequenced in a study of control samples from healthy donors and cancer patients. The assay was immunoSEQ multiplex PCR, and TCRdb's table has in-frame clones only and misses some. The sample yields roughly 170,000 clones, 80% to 90% seen once. Source material: blood. Every receptor here comes from a woman aged 25 to 45 in good health. Each CDR3 is given with its conserved first and last residue. Some rows mark clone size as missing; the rest say once, few, many or name a class of expanded clone.

j_call v_call clone_size cdr3_aa
TRBJ2-1 TRBV3-1/TRBV3-2 . CASSPKVRRDFSPYNEQFF
TRBJ1-6 TRBV11-2 . CASSLASSSYNSPLHF
TRBJ2-7 TRBV19 . CASSPDTGPYEQYF
TRBJ1-1 TRBV5-1 . CASSFRGGNTEAFF
TRBJ2-5 TRBV6-1 . CASSDMWNKETQYF
TRBJ2-2 TRBV19 . CASSTQWTPNAGTGELFF
TRBJ1-5 TRBV28 . CASSSSTGNQPQHF
TRBJ2-7 TRBV10-2 . CASREGLAGNYEQYF
TRBJ2-7 TRBV7-9 . CASSNPGQGNYEQYF
TRBJ1-1 TRBV18 . CASSPRTGTGGTEAFF
TRBJ1-1 TRBV29-1 . CSVSSGGDTEAFF
TRBJ2-3 TRBV14 . CASSHPSGARDTQYF
TRBJ2-1 TRBV9 . CASSAGQGSGTYNEQFF
TRBJ2-2 TRBV5-1 few CASSLVRDRNTGELFF
TRBJ1-1 TRBV19 once CASRRWGVDTEAFF
TRBJ1-3 TRBV13 . CASSLSGGRTAFGLSGNTIYF